This paragraph covers one T cell receptor beta chain sequence. Its matching antigen is unknown. The sample is drawn from a study of OX40 agonist ivuxolimab in advanced cancers. The wider study: The patients received agonistic anti-OX40 (CD134) antibody ivuxolimab. Findings of the study overall: Partial responders at 0.1-3.0 mg/kg had among the lowest clonal expansion.

J gave up 1 base and V 3 bases, and 10 bases lay outside the gene matches. CDR1 is LGHNA, CDR2 YSLEER, per germline. The CDR3 extends over 19 amino acids. Using immunoSEQ multiplex PCR, the repertoire was profiled, and TCRdb retains in-frame clones only, with some absent. This table holds approximately 46,000 clones, around 90% found once. This TCR came from an adult with an advanced solid tumor such as melanoma, head and neck, liver or kidney cancer. The sequenced sample was CD4+ or CD8+ T cells sorted from blood, obtained in a trial of the OX40 agonist ivuxolimab. This chain joins TRBV4-3 and TRBJ2-6, with 9 bases that match TRBD1. Written as DNA, the CDR3 is TGCGCCAGCAGCCAGGACAGGGGCCCTAAATTGTCTGGGGCCAACGTCCTGACTTTC. Encoded protein: CASSQDRGPKLSGANVLTF.